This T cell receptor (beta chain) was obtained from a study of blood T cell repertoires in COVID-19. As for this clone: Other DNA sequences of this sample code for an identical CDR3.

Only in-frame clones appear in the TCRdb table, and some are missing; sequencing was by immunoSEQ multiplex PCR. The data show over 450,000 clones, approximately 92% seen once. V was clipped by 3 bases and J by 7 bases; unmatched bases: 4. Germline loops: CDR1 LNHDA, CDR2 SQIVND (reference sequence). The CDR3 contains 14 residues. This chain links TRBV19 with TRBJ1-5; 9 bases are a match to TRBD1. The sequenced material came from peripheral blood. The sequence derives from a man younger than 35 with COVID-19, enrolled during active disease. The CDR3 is CASSIGTGSQPQHF. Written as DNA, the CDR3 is TGTGCCAGTAGTATCGGGACAGGGAGCCAGCCCCAGCATTTT. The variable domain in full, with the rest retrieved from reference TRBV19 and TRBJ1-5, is DGGITQSPKYLFRKEGQNVTLSCEQNLNHDAMYWYRQDPGQGLRLIYYSQIVNDFQKGDIAEGYSVSREKKESFPLTVTSAQKNPTAFYLCASSIGTGSQPQHFGDGTRLSIL.